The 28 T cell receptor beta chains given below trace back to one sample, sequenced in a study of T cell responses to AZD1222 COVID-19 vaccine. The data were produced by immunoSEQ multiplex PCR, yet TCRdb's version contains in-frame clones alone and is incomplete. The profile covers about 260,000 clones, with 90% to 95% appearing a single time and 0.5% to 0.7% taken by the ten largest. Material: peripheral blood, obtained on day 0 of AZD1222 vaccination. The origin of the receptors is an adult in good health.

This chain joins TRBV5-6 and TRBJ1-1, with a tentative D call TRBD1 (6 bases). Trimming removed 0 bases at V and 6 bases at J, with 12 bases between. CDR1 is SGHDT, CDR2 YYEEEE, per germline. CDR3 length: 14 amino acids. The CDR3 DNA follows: TGTGCCAGCAGCTTGGCCGGCGGGGGCGCTGAAGCTTTCTTT. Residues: CASSLAGGGAEAFF.

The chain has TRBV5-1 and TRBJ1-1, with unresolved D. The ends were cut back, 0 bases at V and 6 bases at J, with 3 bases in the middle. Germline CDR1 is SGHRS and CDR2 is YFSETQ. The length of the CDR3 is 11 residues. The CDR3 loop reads CASSLGAEAFF. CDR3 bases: TGCGCCAGCAGCTTGGGTGCTGAAGCTTTCTTT.

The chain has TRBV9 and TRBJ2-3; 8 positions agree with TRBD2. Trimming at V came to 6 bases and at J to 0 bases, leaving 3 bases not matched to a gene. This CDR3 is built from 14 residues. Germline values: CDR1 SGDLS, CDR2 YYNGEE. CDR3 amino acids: CASNRGGSTDTQYF. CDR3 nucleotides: TGTGCCAGCAACCGGGGGGGGAGCACAGATACGCAGTATTTT.

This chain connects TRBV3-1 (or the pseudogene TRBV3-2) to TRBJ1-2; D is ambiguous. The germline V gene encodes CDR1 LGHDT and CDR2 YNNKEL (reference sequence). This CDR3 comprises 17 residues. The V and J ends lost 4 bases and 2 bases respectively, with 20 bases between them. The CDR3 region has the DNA TGTGCCAGCAGCCCCCTTCGCGCCGGGAGGCTAAACTATGGCTACACCTTC. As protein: CASSPLRAGRLNYGYTF.

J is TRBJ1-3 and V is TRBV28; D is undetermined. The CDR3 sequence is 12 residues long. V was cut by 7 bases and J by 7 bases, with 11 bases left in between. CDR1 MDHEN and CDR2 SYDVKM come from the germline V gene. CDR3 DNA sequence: TGTGCCAGCACTCGACCCCTTAACACCATATATTTT. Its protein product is CASTRPLNTIYF. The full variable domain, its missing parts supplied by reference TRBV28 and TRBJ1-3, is DVKVTQSSRYLVKRTGEKVFLECVQDMDHENMFWYRQDPGLGLRLIYFSYDVKMKEKGDIPEGYSVSREKKERFSLILESASTNQTSMYLCASTRPLNTIYFGEGSWLTVV.

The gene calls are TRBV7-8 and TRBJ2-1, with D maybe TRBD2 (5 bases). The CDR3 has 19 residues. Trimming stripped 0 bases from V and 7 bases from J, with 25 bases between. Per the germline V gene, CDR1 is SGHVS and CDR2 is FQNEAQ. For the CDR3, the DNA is TGTGCCAGCAGCTTAGCGCGTTTAGTAAGTCCCGGGAAGGGTAATGAGCAGTTCTTC. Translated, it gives CASSLARLVSPGKGNEQFF.

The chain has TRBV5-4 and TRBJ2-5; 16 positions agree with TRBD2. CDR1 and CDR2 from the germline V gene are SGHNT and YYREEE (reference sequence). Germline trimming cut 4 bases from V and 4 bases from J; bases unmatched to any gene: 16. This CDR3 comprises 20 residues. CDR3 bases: TGTGCCAGCAGCCCGGGGCTGGGCCCGGGACTAGCGGGAGGGTTAGAGACCCAGTACTTC. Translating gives CASSPGLGPGLAGGLETQYF.

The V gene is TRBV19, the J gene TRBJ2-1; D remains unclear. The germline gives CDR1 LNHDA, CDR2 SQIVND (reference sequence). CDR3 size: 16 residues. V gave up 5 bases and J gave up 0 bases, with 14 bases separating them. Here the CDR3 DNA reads TGTGCCAGTAGTCCACGGCTGGCCGGCTCCTACAATGAGCAGTTCTTC. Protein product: CASSPRLAGSYNEQFF.

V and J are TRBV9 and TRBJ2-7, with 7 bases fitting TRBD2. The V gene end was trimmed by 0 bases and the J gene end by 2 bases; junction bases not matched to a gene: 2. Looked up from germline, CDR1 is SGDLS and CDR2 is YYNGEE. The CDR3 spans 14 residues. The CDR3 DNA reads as TGTGCCAGCAGCGTAGCTAGCGGAACCTACGAGCAGTACTTC. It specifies CASSVASGTYEQYF.

The CDR3 sequence is CASSLNRINEQFF. In DNA form, the CDR3 reads TGTGCCAGCAGCTTAAACAGGATCAATGAGCAGTTCTTC. This rearrangement joins TRBV7-2 to TRBJ2-1; TRBD1 might be the D (5 bases). This CDR3 is built from 13 residues. CDR1 SGHTA and CDR2 FQGNSA come from the germline V gene. With 2 bases removed from V and 6 bases from J, the gap between germline ends came to 8 bases.

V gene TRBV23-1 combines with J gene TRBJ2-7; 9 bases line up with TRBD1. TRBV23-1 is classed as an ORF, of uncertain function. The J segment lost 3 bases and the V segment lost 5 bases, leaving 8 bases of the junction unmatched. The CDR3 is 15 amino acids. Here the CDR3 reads CASSNTPGQGYEQYF. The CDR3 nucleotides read TGCGCCAGCAGTAACACTCCGGGACAGGGCTACGAGCAGTACTTC.

CDR3 nucleotides: TGTGCCAGCAGCCTTTACAGGGGATATTCCGAGCAGTACTTC. As protein: CASSLYRGYSEQYF. The J gene is TRBJ2-7, the V gene TRBV11-2; TRBD1 agrees at 7 bases. Germline-derived CDR1 and CDR2 are SGHAT and FQNNGV. The CDR3 is made up of 14 amino acids. After removal of 5 bases from V and 6 bases from J, the junction contained 10 bases not matched to a gene. Looking up the rest from reference TRBV11-2 and TRBJ2-7 gives the full variable domain: EAGVAQSPRYKIIEKRQSVAFWCNPISGHATLYWYQQILGQGPKLLIQFQNNGVVDDSQLPKDRFSAERLKGVDSTLKIQPAKLEDSAVYLCASSLYRGYSEQYFGPGTRLTVT.

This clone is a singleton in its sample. The CDR3 region is CASSLGATGGTGNTIYF. As DNA, the CDR3 is TGTGCCAGCAGCTTAGGGGCAACAGGGGGCACTGGAAACACCATATATTTT. The chain couples TRBV7-8 to TRBJ1-3; 9 bases match TRBD1. V lost 1 base, J lost 2 bases, and 6 bases stayed unmatched. This CDR3 has 17 amino acids. Germline CDR1 is SGHVS and CDR2 is FQNEAQ.

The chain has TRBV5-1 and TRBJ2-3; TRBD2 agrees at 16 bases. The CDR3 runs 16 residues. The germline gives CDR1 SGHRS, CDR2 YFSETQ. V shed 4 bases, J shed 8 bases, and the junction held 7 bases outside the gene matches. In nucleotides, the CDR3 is TGCGCCAGCAGCACAGGGACTAGCGGGGGGGCTAGTACGCAGTATTTT. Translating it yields CASSTGTSGGASTQYF.

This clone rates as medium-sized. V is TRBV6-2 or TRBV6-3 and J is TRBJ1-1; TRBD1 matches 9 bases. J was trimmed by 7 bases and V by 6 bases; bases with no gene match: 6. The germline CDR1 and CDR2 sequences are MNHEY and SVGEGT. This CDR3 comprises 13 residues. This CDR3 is CASSRDRAIEAFF. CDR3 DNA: TGTGCCAGCAGCAGGGACAGGGCGATTGAAGCTTTCTTT.

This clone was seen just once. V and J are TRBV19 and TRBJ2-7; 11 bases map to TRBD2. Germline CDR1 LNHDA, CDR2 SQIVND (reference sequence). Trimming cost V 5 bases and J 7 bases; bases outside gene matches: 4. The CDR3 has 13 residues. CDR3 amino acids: CASSRTSGREQYF. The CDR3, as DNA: TGTGCCAGTAGTCGGACTAGCGGGCGGGAGCAGTACTTC.

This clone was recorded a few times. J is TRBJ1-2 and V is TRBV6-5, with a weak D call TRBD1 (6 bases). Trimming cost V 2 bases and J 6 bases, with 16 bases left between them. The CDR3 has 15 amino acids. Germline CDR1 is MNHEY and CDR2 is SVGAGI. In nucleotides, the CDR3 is TGTGCCAGCAGTTACGTGACGGGACATATTGATGGCTACACCTTC. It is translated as CASSYVTGHIDGYTF.

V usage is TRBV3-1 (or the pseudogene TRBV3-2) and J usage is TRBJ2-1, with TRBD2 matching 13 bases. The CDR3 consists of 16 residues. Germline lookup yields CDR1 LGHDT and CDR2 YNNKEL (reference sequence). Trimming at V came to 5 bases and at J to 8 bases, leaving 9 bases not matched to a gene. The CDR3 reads CASSSWTSGSGDEQFF. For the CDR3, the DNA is TGTGCCAGCAGCTCTTGGACTAGCGGGAGTGGCGATGAGCAGTTCTTC.

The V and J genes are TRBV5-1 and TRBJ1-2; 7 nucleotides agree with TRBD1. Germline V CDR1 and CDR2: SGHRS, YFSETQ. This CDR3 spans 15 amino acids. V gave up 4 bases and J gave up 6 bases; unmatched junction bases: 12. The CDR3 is CASSPPTGVVDGYTF. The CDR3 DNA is TGCGCCAGCAGCCCCCCTACAGGGGTCGTGGATGGCTACACCTTC.

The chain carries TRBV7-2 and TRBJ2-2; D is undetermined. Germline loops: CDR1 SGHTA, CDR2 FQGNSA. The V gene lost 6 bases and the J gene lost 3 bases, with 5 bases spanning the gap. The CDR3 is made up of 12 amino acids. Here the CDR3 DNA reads TGTGCCAGCAGTCGGGACACCGGGGAGCTGTTTTTT. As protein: CASSRDTGELFF.

The CDR3 coding sequence is TGTGCCAGCAGCCACGGGGCGGGAGGTCAGCCCCAGCATTTT. It yields the protein CASSHGAGGQPQHF. The chain recombines TRBV3-1 (or the pseudogene TRBV3-2) with TRBJ1-5; weak D call: TRBD1 (5 bases). CDR1 is LGHDT, CDR2 YNNKEL, per germline (reference sequence). This CDR3 contains 14 residues. Trimming left V 3 bases short and J 6 bases short, with 12 bases between.

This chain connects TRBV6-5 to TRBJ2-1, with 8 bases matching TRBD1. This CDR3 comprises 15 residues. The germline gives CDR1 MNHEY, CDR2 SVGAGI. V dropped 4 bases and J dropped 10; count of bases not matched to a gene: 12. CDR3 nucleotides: TGTGCCAGCAGTTTCTTGCAGGGGGCTCGGGGGGAGCAGTTCTTC. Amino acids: CASSFLQGARGEQFF.

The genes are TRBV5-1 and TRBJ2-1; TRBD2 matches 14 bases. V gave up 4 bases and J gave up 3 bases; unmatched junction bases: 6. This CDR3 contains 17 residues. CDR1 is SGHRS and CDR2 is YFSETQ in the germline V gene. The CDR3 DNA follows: TGCGCCAGCAGCGGCGGGACTAGCGGGAGAGGCTACAATGAGCAGTTCTTC. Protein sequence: CASSGGTSGRGYNEQFF.

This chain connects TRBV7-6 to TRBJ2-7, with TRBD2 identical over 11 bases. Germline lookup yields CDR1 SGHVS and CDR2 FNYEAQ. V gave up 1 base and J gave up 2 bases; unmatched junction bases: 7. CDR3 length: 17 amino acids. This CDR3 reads CASSLGTTSGRAYEQYF. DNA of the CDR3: TGTGCCAGCAGCTTAGGGACCACTAGCGGGAGAGCCTACGAGCAGTACTTC.

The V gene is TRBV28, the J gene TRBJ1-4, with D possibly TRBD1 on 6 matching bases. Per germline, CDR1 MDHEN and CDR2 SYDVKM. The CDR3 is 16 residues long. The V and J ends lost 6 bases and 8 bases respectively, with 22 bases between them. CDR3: CASSRRTDRLNEKLFF. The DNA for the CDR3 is TGTGCCAGCAGCCGTCGAACCGACAGGTTGAACGAAAAACTGTTTTTT.

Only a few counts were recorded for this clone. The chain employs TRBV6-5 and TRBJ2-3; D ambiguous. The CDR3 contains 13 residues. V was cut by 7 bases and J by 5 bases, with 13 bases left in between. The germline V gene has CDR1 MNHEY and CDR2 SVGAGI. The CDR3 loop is CASNPQLGDTQYF. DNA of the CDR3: TGTGCCAGCAACCCACAGCTCGGAGATACGCAGTATTTT.

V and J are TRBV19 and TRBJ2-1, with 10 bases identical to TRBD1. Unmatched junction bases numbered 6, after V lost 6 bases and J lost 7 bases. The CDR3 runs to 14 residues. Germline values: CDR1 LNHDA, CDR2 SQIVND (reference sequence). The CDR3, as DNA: TGTGCCAGTAGCCGCCGGACAGGGGGGAATGAGCAGTTCTTC. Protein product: CASSRRTGGNEQFF.

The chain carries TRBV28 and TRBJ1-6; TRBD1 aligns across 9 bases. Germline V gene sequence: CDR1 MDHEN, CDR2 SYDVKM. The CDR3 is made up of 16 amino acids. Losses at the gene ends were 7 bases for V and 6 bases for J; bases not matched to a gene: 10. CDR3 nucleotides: TGTGCCAGCACCGAAGTTACAGGGGGCTTTAATTCACCCCTCCACTTT. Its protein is CASTEVTGGFNSPLHF.